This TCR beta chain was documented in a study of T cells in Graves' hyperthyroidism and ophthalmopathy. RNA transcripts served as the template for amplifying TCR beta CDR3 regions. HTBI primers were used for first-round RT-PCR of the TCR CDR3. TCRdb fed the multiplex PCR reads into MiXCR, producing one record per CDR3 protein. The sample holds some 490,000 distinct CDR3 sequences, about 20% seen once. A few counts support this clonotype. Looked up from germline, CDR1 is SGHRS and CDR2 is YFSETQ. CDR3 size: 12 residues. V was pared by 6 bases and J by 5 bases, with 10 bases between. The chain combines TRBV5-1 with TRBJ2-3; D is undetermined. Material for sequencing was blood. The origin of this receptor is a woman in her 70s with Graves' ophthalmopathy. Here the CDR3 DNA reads TGCGCCAGCACAAACCCTGGAGATACGCAGTATTTT. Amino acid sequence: CASTNPGDTQYF.